This TCR beta chain was identified in a study of regulatory T cells in long-lasting Graves disease. Study-level findings and limits: Patients whose Graves' disease persisted exhibited lower TCR diversity than those newly diagnosed. The persistent group shared about 2,700 public clonotypes, more than the approximately 1,000 shared by new patients.

With respect to this clonotype: What it binds is not known.

Time point meaning: persistent/refractory GD, antithyroid drugs over 5 years with positive TRAb. TCR sequences were obtained from RNA taken from PBMCs. American Thyroid Association guidelines defined how Graves' disease was diagnosed. CDR3 regions were amplified by Arm-PCR using iRepertoire HTBI primers to build TCR beta libraries. In TCRdb, the multiplex PCR reads were re-called with MiXCR into one record per CDR3 protein. Of a few hundred thousand distinct CDR3 sequences in the sample, roughly 21% are singletons; the top ten hold roughly 7.7%. Here the sequenced sample was peripheral blood mononuclear cells (PBMCs), taken when the disease was refractory, from a patient treated with antithyroid drugs. The clonotype comes from a female donor with Graves disease.

CDR3 region: CASSLPPLAGTYNEQFF. For the CDR3, the DNA is TGTGCCAGCAGTTTACCCCCCCTAGCGGGGACCTACAATGAGCAGTTCTTC. V usage is TRBV27 and J usage is TRBJ2-1; 9 positions agree with TRBD2. CDR1 MNHEY and CDR2 SMNVEV come from the germline V gene (reference sequence). V dropped 2 bases and J dropped 2; count of bases not matched to a gene: 7. The CDR3 consists of 17 residues.